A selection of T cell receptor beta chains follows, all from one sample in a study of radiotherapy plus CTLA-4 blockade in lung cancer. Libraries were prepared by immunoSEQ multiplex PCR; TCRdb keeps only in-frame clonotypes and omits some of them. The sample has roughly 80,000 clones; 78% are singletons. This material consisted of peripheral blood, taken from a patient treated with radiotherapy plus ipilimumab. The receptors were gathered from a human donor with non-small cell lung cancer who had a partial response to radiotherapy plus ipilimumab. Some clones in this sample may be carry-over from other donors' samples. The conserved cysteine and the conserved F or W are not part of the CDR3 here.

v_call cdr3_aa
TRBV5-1 ASSFSSNGAGELF
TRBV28 ASSLPGQGRKNTEAF
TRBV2 ASSYLATSQETQY
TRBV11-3 ASSFHGQISTDTQY
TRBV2 ASSERDKSQETQY
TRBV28 ASSYSGEGREQF
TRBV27 ASSSRLAKNIQY
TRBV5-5 ASSLVYSNQPQH
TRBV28 ASTYNLYTEAF
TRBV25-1 ASRGTGSYEQY
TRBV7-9 ASSSTAFDRDEQY
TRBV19 ASSTGTGAYEQY
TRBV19 ASSSIAGGRHEQF
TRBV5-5 ASSFLQGANYEQY
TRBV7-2 ASSLGSGGAIDTQY
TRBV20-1 SARDRRVFH
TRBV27 ASSIQGPGEQF
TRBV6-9 ASKNVAGDQETQY
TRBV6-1 ASLLAGGWETQY
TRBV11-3 ASSSRQDNIVGIQY
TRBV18 ASSPRLAGEFYNEQF
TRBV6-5 ASTRDSYNPYEQY
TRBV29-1 SVTPSGNEQF
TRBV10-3 AIRPRGEEAF
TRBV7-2 ASSLQGAGGSSYNEQF
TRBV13 ASRWGQNSYEQY
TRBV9 ASSGSGNTGELF
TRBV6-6 ASSYSGGQRQNIQY